A selection of T cell receptor beta chains follows, all from one sample in a study of blood T cell repertoires in COVID-19. Using immunoSEQ multiplex PCR, the repertoire was profiled, and TCRdb retains in-frame clones only, with some absent. This sample has about 170,000 clones, with around 88% found just once. The source material was peripheral blood. The origin of the receptors is a woman in her 70s who had recovered from COVID-19. Each CDR3 is given with its conserved first and last residue. Each record gives: CDR3 length, D gene, J gene, V gene, CDR3 protein. D genes are given only for firm matches.

CDR3 length: 14
D gene: .
J gene: TRBJ1-1
V gene: TRBV5-1
CDR3 protein: CASSLVGRGAEAFF

CDR3 length: 16
D gene: .
J gene: TRBJ2-1
V gene: TRBV14
CDR3 protein: CASSQGADIESNEQFF

CDR3 length: 13
D gene: TRBD1
J gene: TRBJ2-7
V gene: TRBV19
CDR3 protein: CASRGQGVHEQYF

CDR3 length: 13
D gene: .
J gene: TRBJ2-1
V gene: TRBV3-1/TRBV3-2
CDR3 protein: CASSQARRNEQFF

CDR3 length: 15
D gene: TRBD1
J gene: TRBJ2-3
V gene: TRBV19
CDR3 protein: CASSLNRGWTDTQYF

CDR3 length: 14
D gene: .
J gene: TRBJ2-1
V gene: TRBV5-1
CDR3 protein: CASSPGPAYNEQFF

CDR3 length: 15
D gene: .
J gene: TRBJ1-2
V gene: TRBV5-1
CDR3 protein: CASSDPGRPHYGYTF

CDR3 length: 14
D gene: .
J gene: TRBJ1-5
V gene: TRBV5-6
CDR3 protein: CASSLGPTGQPQHF

CDR3 length: 14
D gene: .
J gene: TRBJ2-3
V gene: TRBV7-3
CDR3 protein: CASSLRSPSDTQYF

CDR3 length: 14
D gene: TRBD2
J gene: TRBJ2-3
V gene: TRBV4-3
CDR3 protein: CASSSGGGTDTQYF